The clone carrying this T cell receptor beta chain has at least ten counts. Its specificity is unknown. TCRdb called the multiplex PCR reads again in MiXCR, with one record for every CDR3 protein. In the table there are approximately 47,000 distinct CDR3 sequences, 23% of which are singletons. The data originate from a study of breast tumors, draining lymph nodes, adjacent tissues. The CDR3 totals 12 residues. V shed 0 bases and J shed 3 bases, with 5 bases lying between them. Germline values: CDR1 GTSNPN, CDR2 SVGIG (reference sequence). Study-wide findings and caveats: Tumor TCR diversity was below lymph nodes but above nontumor tissue. Compared with basal-like, luminal-like tumors shared significantly more repertoire with nontumor tissue. Data only fit, rather than demonstrated, lymph node origin of most tumor T cells.

V is TRBV30 and J is TRBJ2-5; D gene ambiguous. Sequenced sample: breast tumor tissue. The clonotype originates from a female donor with breast cancer. Some clones in this sample may be carry-over from other donors' samples. CDR3 DNA: TGTGCCTGGAGTGTAATGAAAGAGACCCAGTACTTC. Translating it yields CAWSVMKETQYF.